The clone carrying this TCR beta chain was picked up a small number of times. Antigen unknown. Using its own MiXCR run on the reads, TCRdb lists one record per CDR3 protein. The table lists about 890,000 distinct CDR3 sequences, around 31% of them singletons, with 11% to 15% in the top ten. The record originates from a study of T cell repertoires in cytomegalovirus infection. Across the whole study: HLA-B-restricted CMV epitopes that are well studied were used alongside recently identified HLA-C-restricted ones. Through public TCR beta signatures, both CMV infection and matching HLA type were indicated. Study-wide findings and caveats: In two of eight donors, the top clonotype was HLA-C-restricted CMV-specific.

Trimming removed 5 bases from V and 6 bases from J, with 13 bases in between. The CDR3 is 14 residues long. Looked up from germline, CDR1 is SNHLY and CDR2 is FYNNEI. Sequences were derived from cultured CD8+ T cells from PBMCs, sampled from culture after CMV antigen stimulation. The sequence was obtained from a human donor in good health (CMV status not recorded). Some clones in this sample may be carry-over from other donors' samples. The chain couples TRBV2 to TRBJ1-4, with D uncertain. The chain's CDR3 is CASSWSVPDEKLFF. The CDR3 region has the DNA TGTGCCAGCAGTTGGTCGGTTCCAGATGAAAAACTGTTTTTT.